This T cell receptor (beta chain) derives from a study of blood T cell repertoires in COVID-19. On the study more broadly: Sites in the United States, Italy and Spain provided acute and convalescent COVID-19 samples. T cells, B-cell-depleted T cells, or PBMCs provided the cDNA or gDNA that served as material.

Note on this clone: Different DNA sequences within this sample yield the same CDR3.

Participants came from around 25 US areas, aged about 18 to 90 years. Under the authors' procedure: Estimates of nucleated cell counts were drawn from the amplification of reference gene primers. Libraries were prepared by immunoSEQ multiplex PCR; TCRdb keeps only in-frame clonotypes and omits some of them. V, J and clone size derive from that table, while D and trimming were established from the DNA sequence. The table lists some 300,000 clones, over 90% of them singletons. This CDR3 comprises 14 residues. CDR1 LNHDA and CDR2 SQIVND come from the germline V gene (reference sequence). V dropped 5 bases and J dropped 2; count of bases not matched to a gene: 3.

The rearrangement links TRBV19 to TRBJ2-7; TRBD1 matches at 10 bases. This receptor was taken from a woman aged 25 to 45 who had been exposed to COVID-19. The sequenced sample was PBMCs or T cells enriched from blood (not recorded which). CDR3 bases: TGTGCCAGTAGTTCCGGGACAGGGGCCTACGAGCAGTACTTC. It is translated as CASSSGTGAYEQYF. Variable domain in full (rest from reference TRBV19 and TRBJ2-7): DGGITQSPKYLFRKEGQNVTLSCEQNLNHDAMYWYRQDPGQGLRLIYYSQIVNDFQKGDIAEGYSVSREKKESFPLTVTSAQKNPTAFYLCASSSGTGAYEQYFGPGTRLTVT.